This TCR beta chain emerged from a study of control samples from healthy donors and cancer patients. Sequencing was performed with immunoSEQ multiplex PCR; in TCRdb, only in-frame clones are kept and a portion is missing. The sample has some 130,000 clones, about 93% seen once. Germline values: CDR1 LGHDT, CDR2 YNNKEL (reference sequence). The CDR3 sequence is 12 residues long. V lost 0 bases to trimming and J lost 7 bases, with 7 bases between them. The chain links TRBV3-1 (or the pseudogene TRBV3-2) to TRBJ2-7; no clear D gene. The specimen sequenced was PBMCs. This clonotype was sampled from a man aged 50 to 60 with head and neck cancer. The CDR3 region is CASSQDTSEQYF. In DNA form, the CDR3 reads TGTGCCAGCAGCCAAGATACCTCGGAGCAGTACTTC.